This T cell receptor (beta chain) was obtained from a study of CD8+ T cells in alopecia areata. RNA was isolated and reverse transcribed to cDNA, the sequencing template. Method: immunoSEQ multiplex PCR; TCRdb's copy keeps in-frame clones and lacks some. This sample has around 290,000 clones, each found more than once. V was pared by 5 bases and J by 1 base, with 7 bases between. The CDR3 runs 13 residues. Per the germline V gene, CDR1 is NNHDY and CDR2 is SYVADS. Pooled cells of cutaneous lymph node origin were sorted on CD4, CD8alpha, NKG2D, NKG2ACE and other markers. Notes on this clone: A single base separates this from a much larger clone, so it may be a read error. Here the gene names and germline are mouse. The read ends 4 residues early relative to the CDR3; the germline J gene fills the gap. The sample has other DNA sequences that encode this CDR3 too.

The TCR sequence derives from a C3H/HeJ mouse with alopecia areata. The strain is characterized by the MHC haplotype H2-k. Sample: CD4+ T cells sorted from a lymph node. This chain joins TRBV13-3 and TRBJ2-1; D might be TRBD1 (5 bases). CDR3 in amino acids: CASRGQNYAEQFF. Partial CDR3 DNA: TGTGCCAGCAGAGGACAAAACTATGCT.